This is a list of T cell receptor beta chains from one sample in a study of blood T cell repertoires in COVID-19. Generated by immunoSEQ multiplex PCR, the TCRdb table keeps only in-frame clones and is missing some. The sample carries about 200,000 clones, approximately 94% recorded once. The specimen was peripheral blood. Receptors originate from a man in his thirties or forties with COVID-19, enrolled during active disease. Each CDR3 is given with its conserved first and last residue. A D gene is named only where the DNA matches it firmly. Size values are once, few and many counts, or a class for expanded clones, and some rows have none.

V gene: TRBV6-4; D gene: TRBD1; clone size: NA; J gene: TRBJ1-5; CDR3 protein: CASSDPRGEGAGGTLNQPQHF; CDR3 DNA: TGTGCCAGCAGTGACCCCCGCGGGGAGGGGGCGGGAGGTACCCTAAATCAGCCCCAGCATTTT
V gene: TRBV18; D gene: NA; clone size: NA; J gene: TRBJ2-5; CDR3 protein: CASSSGGETQYF; CDR3 DNA: TGTGCCAGCTCCTCAGGGGGGGAGACCCAGTACTTC
V gene: TRBV24-1; D gene: TRBD1; clone size: NA; J gene: TRBJ1-5; CDR3 protein: CATSDLRQGADQPQHF; CDR3 DNA: TGTGCCACCAGTGACCTACGACAGGGGGCCGATCAGCCCCAGCATTTT
V gene: TRBV6-5; D gene: NA; clone size: NA; J gene: TRBJ1-1; CDR3 protein: CASSPGFVGGTEAFF; CDR3 DNA: TGTGCCAGCAGTCCCGGATTCGTCGGGGGGACTGAAGCTTTCTTT
V gene: TRBV9; D gene: TRBD2; clone size: NA; J gene: TRBJ2-3; CDR3 protein: CASSASSGGPTDTQYF; CDR3 DNA: TGTGCCAGCAGCGCGTCTAGCGGGGGCCCCACAGATACGCAGTATTTT
V gene: TRBV19; D gene: TRBD2; clone size: NA; J gene: TRBJ2-5; CDR3 protein: CASSIGGKGETQYF; CDR3 DNA: TGTGCCAGTAGTATCGGGGGGAAGGGAGAGACCCAGTACTTC
V gene: TRBV27; D gene: TRBD1; clone size: NA; J gene: TRBJ2-2; CDR3 protein: CASTDRGRTGELFF; CDR3 DNA: TGTGCCAGCACGGACAGGGGGCGGACCGGGGAGCTGTTTTTT
V gene: TRBV6-1; D gene: NA; clone size: NA; J gene: TRBJ1-1; CDR3 protein: CASSEGPGSRTEAFF; CDR3 DNA: TGTGCCAGCAGTGAAGGCCCAGGGTCCAGGACTGAAGCTTTCTTT
V gene: TRBV27; D gene: TRBD2; clone size: NA; J gene: TRBJ2-7; CDR3 protein: CASSHLAGSYEQYF; CDR3 DNA: TGTGCCAGCAGTCACCTAGCGGGGAGCTACGAGCAGTACTTC
V gene: TRBV5-4; D gene: NA; clone size: NA; J gene: TRBJ1-4; CDR3 protein: CASSLMGVLNEKLFF; CDR3 DNA: TGTGCCAGCAGCTTGATGGGAGTCCTTAATGAAAAACTGTTTTTT
V gene: TRBV10-3; D gene: NA; clone size: NA; J gene: TRBJ2-1; CDR3 protein: CAIRDTHNEQFF; CDR3 DNA: TGTGCCATCCGGGACACCCACAATGAGCAGTTCTTC
V gene: TRBV2; D gene: TRBD2; clone size: NA; J gene: TRBJ2-1; CDR3 protein: CASSAASGGYEQFF; CDR3 DNA: TGTGCCAGCAGTGCGGCTAGCGGGGGCTATGAGCAGTTCTTC
V gene: TRBV2; D gene: TRBD1; clone size: NA; J gene: TRBJ1-1; CDR3 protein: CASSGSGTGAAFF; CDR3 DNA: TGTGCCAGCAGTGGCTCCGGGACAGGGGCAGCTTTCTTT
V gene: TRBV4-1; D gene: TRBD1; clone size: NA; J gene: TRBJ1-1; CDR3 protein: CASSQPHRGRNTEAFF; CDR3 DNA: TGCGCCAGCAGCCAACCACACAGGGGACGGAACACTGAAGCTTTCTTT
V gene: TRBV7-6; D gene: TRBD2; clone size: once; J gene: TRBJ2-1; CDR3 protein: CASSPWGAGGRNEQFF; CDR3 DNA: TGTGCCAGCAGCCCGTGGGGAGCGGGGGGGCGCAATGAGCAGTTCTTC
V gene: TRBV18; D gene: NA; clone size: NA; J gene: TRBJ1-1; CDR3 protein: CASSRSENTEAFF; CDR3 DNA: TGTGCCAGCTCACGATCAGAGAACACTGAAGCTTTCTTT
V gene: TRBV25-1; D gene: NA; clone size: NA; J gene: TRBJ1-2; CDR3 protein: CASSEVGGRDYGYTF; CDR3 DNA: TGTGCCAGCAGTGAAGTGGGGGGGCGCGACTATGGCTACACCTTC
V gene: TRBV5-6; D gene: NA; clone size: once; J gene: TRBJ1-1; CDR3 protein: CASSLKRGTEAFF; CDR3 DNA: TGTGCCAGCAGCTTAAAACGAGGCACTGAAGCTTTCTTT
V gene: TRBV18; D gene: TRBD1; clone size: NA; J gene: TRBJ2-2; CDR3 protein: CASSPEGQGSGELFF; CDR3 DNA: TGTGCCAGCTCACCCGAAGGACAGGGATCGGGGGAGCTGTTTTTT
V gene: TRBV3-1/TRBV3-2; D gene: TRBD2; clone size: NA; J gene: TRBJ2-5; CDR3 protein: CASSQVIMAGVKETQYF; CDR3 DNA: TGTGCCAGCAGCCAAGTGATAATGGCGGGGGTGAAAGAGACCCAGTACTTC
V gene: TRBV4-1; D gene: NA; clone size: NA; J gene: TRBJ1-2; CDR3 protein: CASSQGGVGYTF; CDR3 DNA: TGCGCCAGCAGCCAAGGGGGGGTTGGCTACACCTTC
V gene: TRBV19; D gene: NA; clone size: NA; J gene: TRBJ2-7; CDR3 protein: CASSPDTRYEQYF; CDR3 DNA: TGTGCCAGTAGTCCGGACACCCGATACGAGCAGTACTTC
V gene: TRBV18; D gene: TRBD1; clone size: NA; J gene: TRBJ1-2; CDR3 protein: CASSPRTGDGYTF; CDR3 DNA: TGTGCCAGCTCACCGCGGACAGGGGATGGCTACACCTTC
V gene: TRBV9; D gene: NA; clone size: NA; J gene: TRBJ2-7; CDR3 protein: CASSGLDSEQYF; CDR3 DNA: TGTGCCAGCAGCGGACTTGACAGTGAGCAGTACTTC
V gene: TRBV4-1; D gene: NA; clone size: NA; J gene: TRBJ1-5; CDR3 protein: CASSQGEAGGSNQPQHF; CDR3 DNA: TGCGCCAGCAGCCAAGGAGAGGCGGGAGGGAGCAATCAGCCCCAGCATTTT
V gene: TRBV6-5; D gene: NA; clone size: NA; J gene: TRBJ1-1; CDR3 protein: CASSYEARDTEAFF; CDR3 DNA: TGTGCCAGCAGTTACGAGGCCCGGGACACTGAAGCTTTCTTT
V gene: TRBV3-1/TRBV3-2; D gene: TRBD2; clone size: NA; J gene: TRBJ2-5; CDR3 protein: CASSQDWRGESQETQYF; CDR3 DNA: TGTGCCAGCAGCCAAGATTGGCGGGGGGAGAGCCAAGAGACCCAGTACTTC
V gene: TRBV18; D gene: TRBD1; clone size: NA; J gene: TRBJ1-6; CDR3 protein: CASSPTRGDSPLHF; CDR3 DNA: TGTGCCAGCTCACCAACCAGGGGGGATTCACCCCTCCACTTT
V gene: TRBV5-1; D gene: TRBD1; clone size: NA; J gene: TRBJ2-7; CDR3 protein: CASSTDRGMFYYEQYF; CDR3 DNA: TGCGCCAGCAGTACTGACAGGGGAATGTTTTACTACGAGCAGTACTTC
V gene: TRBV5-1; D gene: TRBD1; clone size: NA; J gene: TRBJ1-5; CDR3 protein: CASSLGQGDQPQHF; CDR3 DNA: TGCGCCAGCAGCTTGGGTCAGGGGGATCAGCCCCAGCATTTT
V gene: TRBV13; D gene: NA; clone size: NA; J gene: TRBJ2-7; CDR3 protein: CASSFWQVIHEQYF; CDR3 DNA: TGTGCCAGCAGCTTCTGGCAGGTCATCCACGAGCAGTACTTC
V gene: TRBV24-1; D gene: NA; clone size: NA; J gene: TRBJ1-4; CDR3 protein: CATSDADSRNDYNEKLFF; CDR3 DNA: TGTGCCACCAGTGATGCGGACAGCCGGAACGACTATAATGAAAAACTGTTTTTT
V gene: TRBV7-2; D gene: NA; clone size: NA; J gene: TRBJ2-7; CDR3 protein: CASKGPGGIMYEQYF; CDR3 DNA: TGTGCCAGCAAGGGGCCCGGGGGAATTATGTACGAGCAGTACTTC
V gene: TRBV19; D gene: TRBD1; clone size: NA; J gene: TRBJ1-2; CDR3 protein: CASSNRTGGDSYGYTF; CDR3 DNA: TGTGCCAGTAGTAACCGGACAGGGGGAGATAGCTATGGCTACACCTTC
V gene: TRBV3-1/TRBV3-2; D gene: TRBD1; clone size: NA; J gene: TRBJ1-6; CDR3 protein: CASSRDSGNNSPLHF; CDR3 DNA: TGTGCCAGCAGCCGGGACAGTGGAAATAATTCACCCCTCCACTTT
V gene: TRBV3-1/TRBV3-2; D gene: TRBD2; clone size: NA; J gene: TRBJ2-3; CDR3 protein: CASSLLAGGGTDTQYF; CDR3 DNA: TGTGCCAGCAGCCTCTTAGCGGGGGGTGGCACAGATACGCAGTATTTT
V gene: TRBV7-3; D gene: TRBD2; clone size: NA; J gene: TRBJ2-3; CDR3 protein: CASSSGLAGGQDTQYF; CDR3 DNA: TGTGCCAGCAGCTCAGGACTAGCGGGGGGGCAAGATACGCAGTATTTT
V gene: TRBV6-6; D gene: TRBD2; clone size: NA; J gene: TRBJ2-7; CDR3 protein: CASRTRGGSYEQYF; CDR3 DNA: TGTGCCAGCAGGACGCGGGGGGGCTCCTACGAGCAGTACTTC
V gene: TRBV5-6; D gene: TRBD1; clone size: NA; J gene: TRBJ1-1; CDR3 protein: CASSSQGAGTEAFF; CDR3 DNA: TGTGCCAGCAGCTCCCAGGGGGCGGGCACTGAAGCTTTCTTT
V gene: TRBV6-5; D gene: NA; clone size: NA; J gene: TRBJ2-7; CDR3 protein: CASSYSRYRLSYEQYF; CDR3 DNA: TGTGCCAGCAGTTACTCGAGGTACCGACTCTCCTACGAGCAGTACTTC
V gene: TRBV19; D gene: NA; clone size: NA; J gene: TRBJ1-5; CDR3 protein: CASKGGAFNQPQHF; CDR3 DNA: TGTGCCAGTAAGGGGGGGGCATTCAATCAGCCCCAGCATTTT
V gene: TRBV19; D gene: TRBD2; clone size: NA; J gene: TRBJ2-1; CDR3 protein: CASSGYSGGAVNEQFF; CDR3 DNA: TGTGCCAGTAGTGGGTACAGCGGGGGGGCCGTTAATGAGCAGTTCTTC
V gene: TRBV29-1; D gene: NA; clone size: NA; J gene: TRBJ2-1; CDR3 protein: CSVEDGAGPYNEQFF; CDR3 DNA: TGCAGCGTTGAAGATGGTGCAGGCCCCTACAATGAGCAGTTCTTC
V gene: TRBV2; D gene: NA; clone size: NA; J gene: TRBJ1-5; CDR3 protein: CASTGSSNQPQHF; CDR3 DNA: TGTGCCAGCACAGGGTCCAGCAATCAGCCCCAGCATTTT
V gene: TRBV19; D gene: NA; clone size: once; J gene: TRBJ1-4; CDR3 protein: CASSPTTTNEKLFF; CDR3 DNA: TGTGCCAGTAGTCCGACAACAACTAATGAAAAACTGTTTTTT
V gene: TRBV5-1; D gene: NA; clone size: NA; J gene: TRBJ2-7; CDR3 protein: CASSLAGARSLEQYF; CDR3 DNA: TGCGCCAGCAGCTTGGCTGGGGCACGTTCTTTGGAGCAGTACTTC